These 3 T cell receptor beta chains originate from one sample sequenced in a study of cytomegalovirus exposure and HLA in healthy donors. The PCR used 60 Vbeta and 13 Jbeta primers. Repertoires were generated with immunoSEQ multiplex PCR, while TCRdb's copy carries only in-frame clones and drops some. The table includes around 180,000 clones, over 60% detected once. Sequenced: PBMCs. The receptors stem from a girl aged 5-17 years in good health and CMV-seronegative.

The V call is TRBV5-4, the J call TRBJ1-4, with unresolved D. The germline V gene has CDR1 SGHNT and CDR2 YYREEE (reference sequence). V shed 4 bases and J shed 4 bases, with 14 bases lying between them. CDR3 length equals 15 residues. In DNA form, the CDR3 reads TGTGCCAGCAGCCCCGAGGGTGGCGGTAATGAAAAACTGTTTTTT. Translating gives CASSPEGGGNEKLFF.

By share of the sample, this clone is medium-sized (0.01 to 0.1%). This chain uses TRBV6-4 with TRBJ2-6, with 7 nucleotides matching TRBD2. V shed 2 bases, J shed 1 base, and the junction held 2 bases outside the gene matches. This CDR3 contains 16 residues. Germline V gene data show CDR1 as MRHNA and CDR2 as SNTAGT. The CDR3 nucleotides are TGTGCCAGCAGTGACGGGGGGGAATCTGGGGCCAACGTCCTGACTTTC. It specifies CASSDGGESGANVLTF.

This clone came up a few times. The chain combines TRBV6-5 with TRBJ2-5; TRBD1 matches at 8 bases. The closer fit of TRBJ2-7 to the DNA end suggests the J call may be wrong. CDR1 MNHEY and CDR2 SVGAGI come from the germline V gene. The CDR3 consists of 14 residues. CDR3 residues: CASSKTGEPYEQYF. In DNA form, the CDR3 reads TGTGCCAGCAGCAAGACAGGGGAACCCTACGAGCAGTACTTC.